Below, 5 T cell receptor beta chains from the same sample are listed, as sequenced in a study of cytomegalovirus exposure and HLA in healthy donors. The table came from immunoSEQ multiplex PCR; TCRdb's copy has only in-frame clones and leaves some out. Of roughly 100,000 clones listed, about 94% are singletons. Specimen: PBMCs. These receptors came from a woman between 18 and 30 years old in good health and CMV-seronegative.

The rearrangement links TRBV7-6 to TRBJ2-2; 7 nucleotides align to TRBD1. Trimming at V came to 4 bases and at J to 2 bases, leaving 7 bases not matched to a gene. The germline V gene encodes CDR1 SGHVS and CDR2 FNYEAQ. The CDR3 has 16 amino acids. The CDR3 DNA follows: TGTGCCAGCAGCTCAAATGAGGGGGCTAACACCGGGGAGCTGTTTTTT. Translation gives CASSSNEGANTGELFF. The full variable domain, with the rest looked up from reference TRBV7-6 and TRBJ2-2, is GAGVSQSPRYKVTKRGQDVALRCDPISGHVSLYWYRQALGQGPEFLTYFNYEAQQDKSGLPNDRFSAERPEGSISTLTIQRTEQRDSAMYRCASSSNEGANTGELFFGEGSRLTVL.

This clone appeared a single time. The chain is built from TRBV27 and TRBJ1-1; TRBD1 matches at 8 bases. CDR3 length: 12 amino acids. The ends lost 6 bases at V and 4 bases at J; junction bases unmatched: 1. CDR1 MNHEY and CDR2 SMNVEV come from the germline V gene (reference sequence). Here the CDR3 DNA reads TGTGCCAGCAGCCAGGGGGCCACTGAAGCTTTCTTT. Amino acids: CASSQGATEAFF.

V is TRBV11-2 and J is TRBJ2-1; 7 bases line up with TRBD2. CDR1 is SGHAT, CDR2 FQNNGV, per germline. This CDR3 comprises 17 residues. After removal of 2 bases from V and 6 bases from J, the junction contained 13 bases not matched to a gene. The CDR3 DNA sequence: TGTGCCAGCAGCTTAAACCTACTAGCGATTGTATTCAATGAGCAGTTCTTC. It codes for CASSLNLLAIVFNEQFF.

This sequence joins TRBV7-8 and TRBJ1-4, with D possibly being TRBD1 (5 bases). This CDR3 has 14 residues. V lost 1 base, J lost 3 bases, and 6 bases lay in between. CDR1 is SGHVS, CDR2 FQNEAQ, per germline. CDR3 sequence: CASSLGGANEKLFF. The CDR3 nucleotides are TGTGCCAGCAGCTTAGGGGGGGCTAATGAAAAACTGTTTTTT.

The chain carries TRBV4-1 and TRBJ2-1; a possible D gene is TRBD1 (7 bases). Trimming shortened V by 3 bases and J by 6 bases, and 24 bases separated the two germline ends. The CDR3 loop spans 18 amino acids. Germline CDR1 and CDR2: MGHRA and YSYEKL. Written as DNA, the CDR3 is TGCGCCAGCAGCCACGCCTCCAACGGCAGGGGGGACGGCAATGAGCAGTTCTTC. It yields the protein CASSHASNGRGDGNEQFF.